These T cell receptor beta chains were read from a single sample in a study of cytomegalovirus exposure and HLA in healthy donors. Using immunoSEQ multiplex PCR, the repertoire was profiled, and TCRdb retains in-frame clones only, with some absent. The sample comprises over 65,000 clones, roughly four fifths of which are singletons, and 13% rests with the top ten. Sequences were obtained from PBMCs. These receptors were collected from a human donor in good health. Each CDR3 is given with its conserved first and last residue. A D gene is named only where the DNA matches it firmly. Expanded clones get a size class; other rows say once, few or many, or leave the size out.

-	TRBD1	TRBV5-4	TRBJ1-4	TGTGCCAGCGGGATATACAGGGGGGATGAAAAACTGTTTTTT	CASGIYRGDEKLFF
-	-	TRBV9	TRBJ2-1	TGTGCCAGCAGCGTAGCGAGTAACTACAATGAGCAGTTCTTC	CASSVASNYNEQFF
-	-	TRBV25-1	TRBJ2-7	TGTGCCAGCAGTCCACATACCTACGAGCAGTACTTC	CASSPHTYEQYF
-	-	TRBV27	TRBJ1-1	TGTGCCAGCAGTTTACTCTCCGCGGAGGCTGAGACTGAAGCTTTCTTT	CASSLLSAEAETEAFF
-	TRBD1	TRBV7-2	TRBJ1-5	TGTGCCAGCAGCCAAGGACAGGTCAGCAATCAGCCCCAGCATTTT	CASSQGQVSNQPQHF
-	TRBD1	TRBV11-2	TRBJ2-1	TGTGCCAGCAGCTTGAACAGGGGGCTGTACAATGAGCAGTTCTTC	CASSLNRGLYNEQFF
-	TRBD1	TRBV5-1	TRBJ2-1	TGCGCCAGCAGCTCGGGACAGGGGATCAATGAGCAGTTCTTC	CASSSGQGINEQFF
once	-	TRBV30	TRBJ1-4	TGTGCCTGGAGTACTCCGGGACATAGATTTGAAAAACTGTTTTTT	CAWSTPGHRFEKLFF
-	-	TRBV2	TRBJ2-1	TGTGCCAGCAGTGGCACAGGGTCGTTTAGGAATGAGCAGTTCTTC	CASSGTGSFRNEQFF
-	TRBD2	TRBV7-9	TRBJ2-1	TGTGCCAGCAGCCGCCTAGCGGGGGGGGACAATGAGCAGTTCTTC	CASSRLAGGDNEQFF
-	TRBD1	TRBV18	TRBJ1-2	TGTGCCAGCTCCCCCAACAGGGGCCGAGACTATGGCTACACCTTC	CASSPNRGRDYGYTF
-	-	TRBV7-2	TRBJ1-5	TGTGCCAGCAGCTTAGGGACAAGGGAAAATCAGCCCCAGCATTTT	CASSLGTRENQPQHF
few	-	TRBV7-2	TRBJ2-3	TGTGCCAGCAGCCCCCGGCGGAGCACAGATACGCAGTATTTT	CASSPRRSTDTQYF
-	-	TRBV4-1	TRBJ2-7	TGCGCCAGCAGCCAAGTATCGGGTGTCTACGAGCAGTACTTC	CASSQVSGVYEQYF
-	-	TRBV7-8	TRBJ2-2	TGTGCCAGCAGCTTAGTAGTGGCGAACACCGGGGAGCTGTTTTTT	CASSLVVANTGELFF
-	-	TRBV19	TRBJ2-3	TGTGCCAGTAGTATAAAGAACATCAACACAGATACGCAGTATTTT	CASSIKNINTDTQYF
-	-	TRBV19	TRBJ1-6	TGTGCCAGTAGTCCGCCGGGACATCTCCCCCTCCACTTT	CASSPPGHLPLHF
-	TRBD2	TRBV7-6	TRBJ2-3	TGTGCCAGCGGAGGGGCGGGGGGCACAGATACGCAGTATTTT	CASGGAGGTDTQYF
-	TRBD1	TRBV5-6	TRBJ1-1	TGTGCCAGCAGCGCCCGGGACAGAGACACTGAAGCTTTCTTT	CASSARDRDTEAFF
-	TRBD1	TRBV5-1	TRBJ1-1	TGCGCCAGCAGCAGTATACAGGGGATCACTGAAGCTTTCTTT	CASSSIQGITEAFF
-	-	TRBV18	TRBJ1-4	TGTGCCAGCTCACCACAGGGGGAAAAACTGTTTTTT	CASSPQGEKLFF
few	TRBD1	TRBV5-8	TRBJ2-7	TGTGCCAGCAGCGGGGAGGGACAGGGGGGGGCCTACGAGCAGTACTTC	CASSGEGQGGAYEQYF
-	-	TRBV19	TRBJ1-1	TGTGCCAGTAACGCAGGGGATGTCGCGTACACTGAAGCTTTCTTT	CASNAGDVAYTEAFF
-	TRBD2	TRBV6-6	TRBJ2-1	TGTGCCAGCAGTATCCAACTAGCGGGGGGGCCTCTTGAGCAGTTCTTC	CASSIQLAGGPLEQFF